The 13 T cell receptor beta chains below all came from one sample that was sequenced in a study of T cell responses to AZD1222 COVID-19 vaccine. Only in-frame clones appear in the TCRdb table, and some are missing; sequencing was by immunoSEQ multiplex PCR. Here the sample spans tens of thousands of clones, around 93% being singletons. Sample: peripheral blood, taken 28 days after the second AZD1222 dose. These receptors all come from an adult who received the AZD1222 COVID-19 vaccine.

Here the CDR3 DNA reads TGTGCCAGCAGCCCCCAAGGGACAGCACTAGAGACCCAGTACTTC. Its translation is CASSPQGTALETQYF. The chain has TRBV28 and TRBJ2-5, with 7 bases fitting TRBD1. The ends lost 6 bases at V and 4 bases at J; junction bases unmatched: 11. This CDR3 contains 15 residues. Germline V gene sequence: CDR1 MDHEN, CDR2 SYDVKM.

The chain is built from TRBV7-3 and TRBJ2-1; TRBD1 might be the D (5 bases). CDR1 is SGHTA and CDR2 is FQGTGA in the germline V gene. V shed 5 bases and J shed 9 bases, with 11 bases lying between them. This CDR3 has 12 residues. In nucleotides, the CDR3 is TGTGCCAGCAGCCTTATTAGGGGTGAGCAGTTCTTC. Translated: CASSLIRGEQFF.

The count of this clone is one. V usage is TRBV9 and J usage is TRBJ2-7; 13 positions agree with TRBD2. Germline loops: CDR1 SGDLS, CDR2 YYNGEE. J gave up 2 bases and V 3 bases, and 2 bases lay outside the gene matches. This CDR3 is built from 15 residues. The CDR3 region has the DNA TGTGCCAGCAGCGCGGGACTAGCGGGACCCTACGAGCAGTACTTC. Translation gives CASSAGLAGPYEQYF.

The CDR3 loop is CASSPRGVAGETQYF. The CDR3 DNA is TGTGCCAGCAGCCCGCGGGGGGTAGCGGGTGAGACCCAGTACTTC. V usage is TRBV6-5 and J usage is TRBJ2-5, with 8 bases aligning to TRBD2. Germline values: CDR1 MNHEY, CDR2 SVGAGI. The CDR3 runs 15 residues. Germline trimming cut 6 bases from V and 5 bases from J; bases unmatched to any gene: 11.

The chain recombines TRBV19 with TRBJ1-3, with D unresolved. There are 13 residues in the CDR3. Germline loops: CDR1 LNHDA, CDR2 SQIVND (reference sequence). V shed 7 bases and J shed 0 bases, with 7 bases lying between them. The CDR3 DNA reads as TGTGCCAGTAAACACAGCTCTGGAAACACCATATATTTT. Amino acids: CASKHSSGNTIYF.

The CDR3 loop is CASSLDRWPFF. In nucleotides, the CDR3 is TGTGCCAGCAGCCTTGACCGTTGGCCGTTCTTC. The rearrangement links TRBV2 to TRBJ2-1; no reliable D call. CDR3 size: 11 residues. Trimming cost V 6 bases and J 15 bases, with 15 bases left between them. The V gene's germline CDR1 is SNHLY and CDR2 FYNNEI.

J is TRBJ2-7 and V is TRBV12-3 or TRBV12-4; tentatively, D is TRBD2 (5 bases). V dropped 5 bases and J dropped 6 bases, with 14 bases sitting between them. This CDR3 spans 13 amino acids. CDR3 sequence: CASSPGLSGEQYF. CDR3 coding DNA: TGTGCCAGCAGTCCCGGACTCTCGGGCGAGCAGTACTTC.

The chain carries TRBV27 and TRBJ2-3, with 10 bases that match TRBD1. Losses at the gene ends were 6 bases for V and 0 bases for J; bases not matched to a gene: 15. The germline V gene encodes CDR1 MNHEY and CDR2 SMNVEV (reference sequence). The CDR3 extends over 19 amino acids. The CDR3 DNA sequence: TGTGCCAGCAGCTCCGGGGGGACAGGGGTTAGCGGTAGCACAGATACGCAGTATTTT. Encoded protein: CASSSGGTGVSGSTDTQYF.

The rearrangement links TRBV7-9 to TRBJ1-2, with D uncertain. Germline lookup yields CDR1 SEHNR and CDR2 FQNEAQ (reference sequence). Trimming took 4 bases from V and 3 from J, leaving 9 bases between them. CDR3 length: 13 residues. CDR3 DNA sequence: TGTGCCAGCAGCTCCCGGCAGGACTATGGCTACACCTTC. Protein product: CASSSRQDYGYTF.

This clone appeared a single time. The chain uses TRBV4-2 and TRBJ1-1; a weak D match, TRBD1 (6 bases). The germline gives CDR1 LGHNA, CDR2 YNFKEQ. The V end was cut by 11 bases, the J end by 1 base, with 23 bases between. This CDR3 is 16 amino acids long. The CDR3: CAVNKGDIGQNTEAFF. CDR3 bases: TGTGCCGTCAACAAGGGGGACATCGGCCAGAACACTGAAGCTTTCTTT.

V usage is TRBV11-1 and J usage is TRBJ2-7; 12 bases line up with TRBD2. Germline assignment: CDR1 SGHAT and CDR2 FQDESV (reference sequence). The CDR3 contains 15 residues. The J segment lost 3 bases and the V segment lost 5 bases, leaving 5 bases of the junction unmatched. The CDR3 here is CASSLRTSGDYEQYF. The CDR3 DNA reads TGTGCCAGCAGCCTTAGGACTAGCGGGGACTACGAGCAGTACTTC.

The genes are TRBV2 and TRBJ2-1; 10 positions match TRBD2. The CDR3 is 14 residues long. J was trimmed by 7 bases and V by 5 bases; bases with no gene match: 5. Germline CDR1 and CDR2: SNHLY and FYNNEI. CDR3 bases: TGTGCCAGCAGTTCTAGCGGGAGATGGAATGAGCAGTTCTTC. It yields the protein CASSSSGRWNEQFF.

The CDR3 nucleotides are TGCAGCGTTGGCCGCGGGACTAGCGGGGGAGACAATGAGCAGTTCTTC. Translating gives CSVGRGTSGGDNEQFF. The V call is TRBV29-1, the J call TRBJ2-1; 14 bases agree with TRBD2. The CDR3 runs to 16 residues. Germline lookup yields CDR1 SQVTM and CDR2 ANQGSEA. Germline trimming cut 4 bases from V and 5 bases from J; bases unmatched to any gene: 7.